This TCR beta chain was profiled in a study of T cells after yellow fever vaccination. TCR cDNA was made by 5'RACE template switching, adding a universal primer site and UMIs. TCRdb ran MiXCR on the 5' RACE reads and lists one entry per CDR3 protein. The table records more than 450,000 distinct CDR3 sequences, about a fifth of them present only once. The length of the CDR3 is 14 residues. Germline CDR1 is DFQATT and CDR2 is SNEGSKA (reference sequence). Trimming left V 3 bases short and J 1 base short, with 10 bases between. In regard to this clonotype: The antigen remains undetermined.

Overall study results and limits: Clonotypes found in both CD4 and CD8 compartments made up a small share.

Sequencing was performed on PBMCs, taken more than 20 days after the first yellow fever vaccination. V usage is TRBV20-1 and J usage is TRBJ1-5; D is perhaps TRBD1 (6 bases). The receptor was isolated from a man between 18 and 35 years old who received the YFV17D yellow fever vaccine. The CDR3 coding sequence is TGCAGTGCTAGCGGGCAGGGGAGCAATCAGCCCCAGCATTTT. Residues: CSASGQGSNQPQHF.